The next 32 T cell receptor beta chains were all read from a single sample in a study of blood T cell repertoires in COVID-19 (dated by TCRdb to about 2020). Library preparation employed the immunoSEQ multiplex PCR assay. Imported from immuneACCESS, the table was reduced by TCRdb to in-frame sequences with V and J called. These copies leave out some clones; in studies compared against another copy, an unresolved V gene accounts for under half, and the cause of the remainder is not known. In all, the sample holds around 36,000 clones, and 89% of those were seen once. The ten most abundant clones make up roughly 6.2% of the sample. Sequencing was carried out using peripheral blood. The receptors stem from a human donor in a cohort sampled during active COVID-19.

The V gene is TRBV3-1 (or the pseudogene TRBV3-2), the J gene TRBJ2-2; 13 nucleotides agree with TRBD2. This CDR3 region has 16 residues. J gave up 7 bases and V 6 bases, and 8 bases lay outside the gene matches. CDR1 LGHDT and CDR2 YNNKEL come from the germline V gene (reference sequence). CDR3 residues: CASRPPRTSGGGELFF. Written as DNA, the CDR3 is TGTGCCAGCAGGCCCCCACGGACTAGCGGGGGCGGGGAGCTGTTTTTT.

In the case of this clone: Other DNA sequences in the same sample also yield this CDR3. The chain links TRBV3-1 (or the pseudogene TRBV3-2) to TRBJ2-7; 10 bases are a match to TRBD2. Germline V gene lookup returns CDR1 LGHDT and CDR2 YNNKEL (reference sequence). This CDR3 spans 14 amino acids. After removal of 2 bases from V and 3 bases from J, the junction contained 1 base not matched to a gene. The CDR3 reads CASSQTSGVYEQYF. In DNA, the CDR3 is TGTGCCAGCAGCCAAACTAGCGGGGTCTACGAGCAGTACTTC.

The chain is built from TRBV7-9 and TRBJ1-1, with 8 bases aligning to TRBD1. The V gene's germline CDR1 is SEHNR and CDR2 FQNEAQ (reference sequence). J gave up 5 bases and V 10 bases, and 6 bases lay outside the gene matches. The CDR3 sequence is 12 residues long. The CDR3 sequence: CATDRGTTEAFF. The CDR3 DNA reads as TGTGCCACCGACAGGGGTACGACTGAAGCTTTCTTT.

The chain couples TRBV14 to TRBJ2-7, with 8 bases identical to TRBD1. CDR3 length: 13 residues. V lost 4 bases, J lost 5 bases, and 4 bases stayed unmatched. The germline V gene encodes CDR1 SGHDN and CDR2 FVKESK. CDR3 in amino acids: CASSPRQGNEQYF. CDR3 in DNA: TGTGCCAGCAGCCCTCGACAGGGGAACGAGCAGTACTTC.

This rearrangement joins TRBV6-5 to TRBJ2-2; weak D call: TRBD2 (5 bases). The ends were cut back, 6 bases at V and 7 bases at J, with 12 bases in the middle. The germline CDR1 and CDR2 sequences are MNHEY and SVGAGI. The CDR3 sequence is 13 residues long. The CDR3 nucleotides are TGTGCCAGCAGAGTTACGGGGAGCGGGGAGCTGTTTTTT. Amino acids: CASRVTGSGELFF.

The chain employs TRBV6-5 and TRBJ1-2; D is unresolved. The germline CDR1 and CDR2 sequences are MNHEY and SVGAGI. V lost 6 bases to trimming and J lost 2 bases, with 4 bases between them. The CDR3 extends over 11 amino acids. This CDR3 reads CASSLNYGYTF. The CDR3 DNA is TGTGCCAGCAGCCTGAACTATGGCTACACCTTC.

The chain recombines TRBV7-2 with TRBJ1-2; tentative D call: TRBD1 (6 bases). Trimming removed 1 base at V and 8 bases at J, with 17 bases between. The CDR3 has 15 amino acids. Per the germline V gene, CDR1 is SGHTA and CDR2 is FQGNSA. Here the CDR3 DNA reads TGTGCCAGCAGCTTAGGAGGGTTTAGGGGGGGCGGCTACACCTTC. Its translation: CASSLGGFRGGGYTF.

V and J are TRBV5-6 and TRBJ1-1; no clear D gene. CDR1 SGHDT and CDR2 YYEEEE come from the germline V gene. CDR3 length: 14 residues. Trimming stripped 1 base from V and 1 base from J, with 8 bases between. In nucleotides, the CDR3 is TGTGCCAGCAGCTTGTCCAGGAAGAACACTGAAGCTTTCTTT. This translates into CASSLSRKNTEAFF.

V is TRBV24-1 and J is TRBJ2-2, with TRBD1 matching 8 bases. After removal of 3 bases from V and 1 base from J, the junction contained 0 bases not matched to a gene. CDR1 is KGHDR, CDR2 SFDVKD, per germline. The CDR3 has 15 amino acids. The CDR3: CATSDGQGNTGELFF. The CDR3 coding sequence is TGTGCCACCAGTGATGGACAGGGGAACACCGGGGAGCTGTTTTTT.

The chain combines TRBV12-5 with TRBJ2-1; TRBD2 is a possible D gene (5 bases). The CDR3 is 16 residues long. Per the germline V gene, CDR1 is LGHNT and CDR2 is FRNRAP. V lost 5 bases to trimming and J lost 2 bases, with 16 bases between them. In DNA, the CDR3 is TGTGCTAGTGGTCCTCCCGGGGTCGAGGCCTACAATGAGCAGTTCTTC. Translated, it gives CASGPPGVEAYNEQFF.

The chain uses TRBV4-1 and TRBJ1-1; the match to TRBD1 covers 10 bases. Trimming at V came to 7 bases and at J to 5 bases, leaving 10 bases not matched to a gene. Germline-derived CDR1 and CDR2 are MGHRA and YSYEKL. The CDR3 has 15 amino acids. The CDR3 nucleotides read TGCGCCAGCACGCACAGACAGGGGGCCCGAACTGAAGCTTTCTTT. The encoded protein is CASTHRQGARTEAFF.

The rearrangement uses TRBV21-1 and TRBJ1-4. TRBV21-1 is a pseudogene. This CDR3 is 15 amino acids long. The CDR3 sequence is CASSKAGGPHEKLFF. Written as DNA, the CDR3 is TGTGCCAGCAGCAAAGCCGGGGGGCCTCATGAAAAACTGTTTTTT.

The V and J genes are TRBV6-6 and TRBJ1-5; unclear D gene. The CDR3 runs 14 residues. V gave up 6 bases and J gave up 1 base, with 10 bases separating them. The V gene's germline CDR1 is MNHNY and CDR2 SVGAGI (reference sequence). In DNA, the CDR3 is TGTGCCAGCAGAGAGTTTGAGAGCAATCAGCCCCAGCATTTT. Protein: CASREFESNQPQHF.

The CDR3, as DNA: TGTGCCAGCCGAGAGGGGGCTGGCGAAAAACTGTTTTTT. Encoded protein: CASREGAGEKLFF. This chain uses TRBV6-5 with TRBJ1-4; TRBD1 matches 7 bases. Unmatched junction bases numbered 8, after V lost 8 bases and J lost 8 bases. The CDR3 has 13 amino acids. Germline lookup yields CDR1 MNHEY and CDR2 SVGAGI.

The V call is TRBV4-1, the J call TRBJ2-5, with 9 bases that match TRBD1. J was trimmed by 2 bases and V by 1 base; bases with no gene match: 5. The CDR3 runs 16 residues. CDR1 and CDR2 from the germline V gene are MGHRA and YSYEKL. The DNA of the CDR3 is TGCGCCAGCAGCCAAGGACCGACAGGGGGTCAAGAGACCCAGTACTTC. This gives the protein CASSQGPTGGQETQYF.

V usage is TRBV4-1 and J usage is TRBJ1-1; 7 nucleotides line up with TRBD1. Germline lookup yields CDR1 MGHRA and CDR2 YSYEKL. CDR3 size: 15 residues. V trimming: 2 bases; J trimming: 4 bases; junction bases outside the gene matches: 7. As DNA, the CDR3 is TGCGCCAGCAGCCAAACCGGGACAGCGGGCACTGAAGCTTTCTTT. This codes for CASSQTGTAGTEAFF.

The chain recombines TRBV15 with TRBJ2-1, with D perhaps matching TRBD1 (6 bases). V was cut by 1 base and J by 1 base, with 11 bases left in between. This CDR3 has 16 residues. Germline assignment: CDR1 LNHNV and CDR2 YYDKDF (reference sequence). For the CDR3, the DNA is TGTGCCACCAGCAGAGTGGGGCAGGGGTCCTACAATGAGCAGTTCTTC. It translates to CATSRVGQGSYNEQFF.

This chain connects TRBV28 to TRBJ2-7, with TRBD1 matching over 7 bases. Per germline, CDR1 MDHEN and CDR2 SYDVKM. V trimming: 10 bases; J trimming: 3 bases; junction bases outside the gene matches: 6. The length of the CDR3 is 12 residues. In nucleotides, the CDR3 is TGTGCCATAACAGGGGAGAACTACGAGCAGTACTTC. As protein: CAITGENYEQYF.

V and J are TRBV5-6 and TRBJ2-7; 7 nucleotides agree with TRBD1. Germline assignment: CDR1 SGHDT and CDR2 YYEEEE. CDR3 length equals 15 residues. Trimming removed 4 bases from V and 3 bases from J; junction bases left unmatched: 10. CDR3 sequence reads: CASSRPGTDSYEQYF. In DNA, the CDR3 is TGTGCCAGCAGCCGTCCTGGGACAGATAGCTACGAGCAGTACTTC.

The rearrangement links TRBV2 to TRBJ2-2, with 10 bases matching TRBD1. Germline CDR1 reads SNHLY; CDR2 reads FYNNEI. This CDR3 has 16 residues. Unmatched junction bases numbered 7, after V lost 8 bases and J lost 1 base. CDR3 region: CASSGTGVLNTGELFF. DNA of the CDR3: TGTGCCAGCTCCGGGACAGGGGTCCTGAACACCGGGGAGCTGTTTTTT.

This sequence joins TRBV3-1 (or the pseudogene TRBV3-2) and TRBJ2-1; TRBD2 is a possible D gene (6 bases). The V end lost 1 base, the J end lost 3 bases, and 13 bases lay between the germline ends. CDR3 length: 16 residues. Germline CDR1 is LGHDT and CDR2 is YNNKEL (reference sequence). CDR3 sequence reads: CASSQVKLANYNEQFF. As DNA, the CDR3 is TGTGCCAGCAGCCAAGTAAAGCTAGCGAACTACAATGAGCAGTTCTTC.

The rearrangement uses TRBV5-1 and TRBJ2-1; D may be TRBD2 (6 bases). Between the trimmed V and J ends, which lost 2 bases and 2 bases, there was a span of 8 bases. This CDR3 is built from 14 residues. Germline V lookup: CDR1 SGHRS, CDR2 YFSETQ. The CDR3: CASSLAGPYNEQFF. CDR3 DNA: TGCGCCAGCAGCTTAGCGGGCCCCTACAATGAGCAGTTCTTC.

The DNA for the CDR3 is TGCGCCAGCAGCCAGGGACTAGGTCTCACCGGGGAGCTGTTTTTT. Its protein is CASSQGLGLTGELFF. V and J are TRBV4-3 and TRBJ2-2; 8 bases are shared with TRBD2. Germline V CDR1 and CDR2: LGHNA, YSLEER. Trimming removed 3 bases from V and 4 bases from J; junction bases left unmatched: 4. CDR3 length equals 15 residues.

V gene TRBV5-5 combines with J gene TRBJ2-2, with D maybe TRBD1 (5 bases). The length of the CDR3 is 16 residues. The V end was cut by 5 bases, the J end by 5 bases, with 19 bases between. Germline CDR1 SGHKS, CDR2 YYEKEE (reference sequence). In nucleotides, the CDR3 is TGTGCCAGCAGTTATTCAGGGTACGGGCATACCGGGGAGCTGTTTTTT. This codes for CASSYSGYGHTGELFF.

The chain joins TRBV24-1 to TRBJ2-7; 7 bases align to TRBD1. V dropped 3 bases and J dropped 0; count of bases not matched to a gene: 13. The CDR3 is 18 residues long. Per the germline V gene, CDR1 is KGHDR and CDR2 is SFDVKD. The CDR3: CATSDTGDRTFYSYEQYF. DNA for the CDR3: TGTGCCACCAGTGATACAGGGGACCGAACCTTTTACTCCTACGAGCAGTACTTC.

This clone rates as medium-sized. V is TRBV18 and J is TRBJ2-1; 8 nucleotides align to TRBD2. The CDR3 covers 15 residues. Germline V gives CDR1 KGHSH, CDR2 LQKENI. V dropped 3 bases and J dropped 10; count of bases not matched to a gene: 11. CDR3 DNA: TGTGCCAGCTCACCTGGACTAGCTACGCATCCCGAGCAGTTCTTC. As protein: CASSPGLATHPEQFF.

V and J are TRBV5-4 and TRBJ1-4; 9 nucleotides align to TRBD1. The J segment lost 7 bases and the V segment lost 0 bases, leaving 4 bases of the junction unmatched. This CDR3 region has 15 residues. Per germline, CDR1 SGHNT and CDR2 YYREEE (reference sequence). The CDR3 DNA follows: TGTGCCAGCAGCTTGGAAACAGGGGGCGGTGAAAAACTGTTTTTT. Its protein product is CASSLETGGGEKLFF.

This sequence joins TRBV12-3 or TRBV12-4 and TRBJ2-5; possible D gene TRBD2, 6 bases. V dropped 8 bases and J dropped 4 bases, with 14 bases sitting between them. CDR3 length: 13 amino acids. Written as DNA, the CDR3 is TGTGCCAGCGGGGGGACTCGGCGAGAGACCCAGTACTTC. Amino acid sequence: CASGGTRRETQYF.

CDR3 region: CASSPRGFSGNTIYF. CDR3 bases: TGTGCCAGCAGTCCCCGGGGTTTCTCTGGAAACACCATATATTTT. The chain employs TRBV25-1 and TRBJ1-3, with D hard to call. This CDR3 comprises 15 residues. Between the trimmed V and J ends, which lost 5 bases and 0 bases, there was a span of 11 bases. The germline V gene encodes CDR1 MGHDK and CDR2 SYGVNS.

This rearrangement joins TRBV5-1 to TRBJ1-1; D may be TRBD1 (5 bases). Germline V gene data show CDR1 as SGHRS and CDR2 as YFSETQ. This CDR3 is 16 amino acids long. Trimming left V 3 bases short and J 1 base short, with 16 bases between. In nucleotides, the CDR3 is TGCGCCAGCAGCTCCAGGGCAGACCAGGGGAACACTGAAGCTTTCTTT. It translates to CASSSRADQGNTEAFF.

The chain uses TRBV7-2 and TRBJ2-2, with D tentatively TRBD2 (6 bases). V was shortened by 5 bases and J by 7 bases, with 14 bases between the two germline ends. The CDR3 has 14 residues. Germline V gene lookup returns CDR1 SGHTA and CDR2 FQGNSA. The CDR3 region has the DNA TGTGCCAGCAGCCAGGGCGGGGAAATCGGGGAGCTGTTTTTT. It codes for CASSQGGEIGELFF. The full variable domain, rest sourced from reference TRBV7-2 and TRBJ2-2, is GAGVSQSPSNKVTEKGKDVELRCDPISGHTALYWYRQSLGQGLEFLIYFQGNSAPDKSGLPSDRFSAERTGGSVSTLTIQRTQQEDSAVYLCASSQGGEIGELFFGEGSRLTVL.

CDR3 DNA: TGTGCCAGCAGTGATACCCTCGGCGAGCAGTACTTC. This gives the protein CASSDTLGEQYF. J is TRBJ2-7 and V is TRBV6-1; D unresolved. Germline-derived CDR1 and CDR2 are MNHNS and SASEGT. This CDR3 contains 12 residues. Trimming left V 3 bases short and J 6 bases short, with 9 bases between.